Listed below are T cell receptor beta chains from one sample, sequenced in a study of blood T cell repertoires in COVID-19. Assay: immunoSEQ multiplex PCR; the TCRdb copy retains only in-frame clones and omits some. The sample includes about 140,000 clones, 75% to 85% of them seen just once. The sample taken for sequencing was peripheral blood. The receptor set was obtained from a woman older than 75 with acute or convalescent COVID-19. Each CDR3 is given with its conserved first and last residue. Fields, in order: D gene, J gene, V gene, clone size, CDR3 protein, CDR3 DNA. A D gene is named only where the DNA matches it firmly. Not all rows give a size; the values are once, few, many and, for expanded clones, a class.

>TRBD1|TRBJ1-6|TRBV9|.
CASSVGQGASPLHF
TGTGCCAGCAGCGTCGGTCAGGGGGCCTCACCCCTCCACTTT
>.|TRBJ2-2|TRBV28|.
CASSSHRAGLPGELFF
TGTGCCAGCAGTTCTCACAGGGCAGGTCTCCCCGGGGAGCTGTTTTTT
>.|TRBJ1-2|TRBV2|.
CANMQGWSYGYTF
TGTGCCAACATGCAGGGTTGGTCGTATGGCTACACCTTC
>TRBD1|TRBJ1-5|TRBV30|.
CAWSQQGQPQHF
TGTGCCTGGAGTCAACAGGGGCAGCCCCAGCATTTT
>.|TRBJ2-2|TRBV28|.
CASSDPRGRWGGELFF
TGTGCCAGCAGTGACCCGAGAGGGCGGTGGGGCGGGGAGCTGTTTTTT
>.|TRBJ2-3|TRBV27|.
CASRRTASTDTQYF
TGTGCCAGCAGGAGGACAGCTAGCACAGATACGCAGTATTTT
>.|TRBJ1-6|TRBV6-1|.
CASSEALSSLPSPLHF
TGTGCCAGCAGTGAAGCGCTCTCCAGTCTCCCTTCACCCCTCCACTTT
>TRBD2|TRBJ2-1|TRBV28|.
CASSEGFIMASGPHNEQFF
TGTGCCAGCAGCGAGGGATTTATTATGGCTAGCGGGCCCCACAATGAGCAGTTCTTC
>TRBD1|TRBJ2-7|TRBV4-1|.
CASSPPGTDPYEQYF
TGCGCCAGCAGCCCCCCCGGGACAGACCCCTACGAGCAGTACTTC
>TRBD1|TRBJ1-5|TRBV27|.
CASSLRGQGRRQPQHF
TGTGCCAGCAGTTTACGGGGACAGGGTAGGCGGCAGCCCCAGCATTTT
>.|TRBJ2-7|TRBV7-2|.
CASSLGVTDFTYEQYF
TGTGCCAGCAGCTTAGGGGTGACAGATTTCACCTACGAGCAGTACTTC
>TRBD1|TRBJ2-7|TRBV5-1|once
CASSPRTGLTPYEQYF
TGCGCCAGCAGCCCCCGGACAGGGTTGACCCCTTACGAGCAGTACTTC
>.|TRBJ2-7|TRBV5-4|once
CASSLRGGREQYF
TGTGCCAGCAGCCTTCGTGGTGGGCGCGAGCAGTACTTC
>TRBD1|TRBJ2-7|TRBV3-1/TRBV3-2|.
CASSHAVWTGAYEQYF
TGTGCCAGCAGCCATGCCGTATGGACAGGGGCCTACGAGCAGTACTTC
>.|TRBJ2-1|TRBV19|.
CASSKDRYNEQFF
TGTGCCAGTAGTAAAGACAGGTACAATGAGCAGTTCTTC
>.|TRBJ1-2|TRBV18|few
CASSPATNYGYTF
TGTGCCAGCTCACCAGCTACTAACTATGGCTACACCTTC
>TRBD1|TRBJ2-7|TRBV11-1|.
CASSLFGTGVSYEQYF
TGTGCCAGCAGCTTATTTGGGACAGGAGTCTCCTACGAGCAGTACTTC
>TRBD1|TRBJ2-7|TRBV28|few
CASSYPFGTGSYEQYF
TGTGCCAGCTCGTACCCGTTCGGGACAGGCTCCTACGAGCAGTACTTC
>.|TRBJ1-1|TRBV18|.
CASSPKLDTEAFF
TGTGCCAGCTCACCAAAGTTAGACACTGAAGCTTTCTTT
>TRBD2|TRBJ2-7|TRBV18|.
CASSPLGLAREQYF
TGTGCCAGCTCACCACTGGGACTAGCGCGAGAGCAGTACTTC
>TRBD1|TRBJ1-1|TRBV10-3|few
CAGSSGTGDKAFF
TGTGCCGGAAGCTCCGGGACAGGGGACAAAGCTTTCTTT
>.|TRBJ1-2|TRBV28|few
CASSFLGRQRFYGYTF
TGTGCCAGCAGTTTTTTAGGCCGACAGAGATTCTATGGCTACACCTTC
>.|TRBJ1-1|TRBV20-1|.
CSARIRGEAFF
TGCAGTGCTAGGATCAGGGGTGAAGCTTTCTTT
>.|TRBJ2-4|TRBV10-3|once
CAISDRVKGNIQYF
TGTGCCATTTCAGACAGAGTTAAAGGGAACATTCAGTACTTC
>.|TRBJ1-6|TRBV6-5|.
CASGSSISPLHF
TGTGCCAGTGGTAGTAGTATATCACCCCTCCACTTT
>.|TRBJ1-4|TRBV19|.
CASMHRATNEKLFF
TGTGCCAGCATGCACAGGGCAACTAATGAAAAACTGTTTTTT
>.|TRBJ2-2|TRBV6-6|once
CASSTIGEENTGELFF
TGTGCCAGCAGTACAATAGGGGAAGAGAACACCGGGGAGCTGTTTTTT
>.|TRBJ1-2|TRBV5-1|.
CASSWSPGQNYGYTF
TGCGCCAGCAGCTGGTCCCCGGGACAAAACTATGGCTACACCTTC
>TRBD1|TRBJ2-7|TRBV27|.
CASSLDRGDEQYF
TGTGCCAGCAGTTTAGACAGGGGCGACGAGCAGTACTTC
>.|TRBJ2-2|TRBV28|once
CASSFGVHLVQPNTGELFF
TGTGCCAGCAGTTTCGGAGTTCATCTCGTTCAACCGAACACCGGGGAGCTGTTTTTT
>.|TRBJ1-2|TRBV28|.
CASSFDSKGSGRPFTHYGYTF
TGTGCCAGCAGTTTCGATTCAAAGGGCTCTGGGAGGCCCTTTACCCACTATGGCTACACCTTC
>.|TRBJ1-4|TRBV11-1|.
CASSLDRSNEKLFF
TGTGCCAGCAGCCTCGACAGGTCAAATGAAAAACTGTTTTTT
>.|TRBJ1-3|TRBV28|.
CASSLGGTERGGNTIYF
TGTGCCAGCAGTTTAGGAGGTACAGAGCGGGGTGGAAACACCATATATTTT
>.|TRBJ2-5|TRBV10-3|.
CAISDPTQETQYF
TGTGCCATCAGTGACCCGACACAAGAGACCCAGTACTTC
>.|TRBJ2-2|TRBV7-3|.
CASSKDGPGTGELFF
TGTGCCAGCAGCAAGGACGGCCCGGGGACCGGGGAGCTGTTTTTT